Sequencing of this T cell receptor (beta chain) was carried out in a study of T cell repertoires in cytomegalovirus infection. About the study: As its CMV epitopes, the study selected recently identified HLA-C-restricted and well-studied HLA-B-restricted targets. It was the public TCR beta signatures that indicated both CMV infection and matching HLA type.

V gave up 3 bases and J gave up 1 base, with 6 bases separating them. Germline values: CDR1 WSHSY, CDR2 SAAADI. This CDR3 spans 14 amino acids. TCRdb analysed the reads with MiXCR anew, one entry per CDR3 protein. The sample gives about 46,000 distinct CDR3 sequences, about a fifth of which show up once; about 53% is in the top ten. This clonotype was picked up many times. The antigen is undetermined. Points from the study as a whole: There were HLA-C-restricted CMV-specific TCR beta clonotypes dominating the ex vivo response. Cumulated frequencies of public TCR beta families served to identify carriers of CMV plus the relevant HLA.

This sequence was found in a human donor in good health (CMV status not recorded). Some clones in this sample may be carry-over from other donors' samples. The specimen comprised CD8+ T cells from cultured PBMCs, sampled from culture after CMV antigen stimulation. The chain recombines TRBV10-2 with TRBJ1-4; TRBD1 is a possible D gene (5 bases). CDR3: CASSERGTNEKLFF. The CDR3 DNA follows: TGCGCCAGCAGTGAAAGGGGAACTAATGAAAAACTGTTTTTT.